These 9 T cell receptor beta chains came from one sample sequenced in a study of blood T cell repertoires in COVID-19. Profiled with immunoSEQ multiplex PCR; TCRdb holds only in-frame clones, not every one. The sample yields about 180,000 clones, around 85% seen once. Sequences were obtained from peripheral blood. The receptors stem from a woman older than 75 with acute or convalescent COVID-19.

This clone was detected once. The rearrangement joins TRBV10-3 to TRBJ1-1, with D possibly being TRBD1 (5 bases). This CDR3 has 13 residues. The germline V gene encodes CDR1 ENHRY and CDR2 SYGVKD. V shed 10 bases and J shed 1 base, with 13 bases lying between them. The CDR3: CASKGQGNTEAFF. CDR3 bases: TGTGCCAGCAAGGGCCAGGGGAACACTGAAGCTTTCTTT.

The chain employs TRBV3-1 (or the pseudogene TRBV3-2) and TRBJ2-3; 8 positions match TRBD2. V lost 0 bases to trimming and J lost 11 bases; unmatched junction nucleotides: 4. Germline assignment: CDR1 LGHDT and CDR2 YNNKEL (reference sequence). The CDR3 totals 13 residues. For the CDR3, the DNA is TGTGCCAGCAGCCAAGATATGAGCGGGGGGCAGTATTTT. Its protein product is CASSQDMSGGQYF.

This clone was picked up one time. The chain uses TRBV18 and TRBJ2-3, with TRBD2 matching over 11 bases. This CDR3 has 15 residues. The trim removed 4 bases at V and 7 bases at J, leaving 7 bases unmatched. In germline, CDR1 is KGHSH, CDR2 LQKENI. CDR3 sequence (DNA): TGTGCCAGCTCACTTAGCGGGGGGGCCTTATATACGCAGTATTTT. It codes for CASSLSGGALYTQYF. Together with reference TRBV18 and TRBJ2-3, the CDR3 gives the full variable domain: NAGVMQNPRHLVRRRGQEARLRCSPMKGHSHVYWYRQLPEEGLKFMVYLQKENIIDESGMPKERFSAEFPKEGPSILRIQQVVRGDSAAYFCASSLSGGALYTQYFGPGTRLTVL.

This clone was recorded once. The chain is built from TRBV19 and TRBJ2-1; no reliable D call. Germline CDR1 is LNHDA and CDR2 is SQIVND (reference sequence). The V end was cut by 4 bases, the J end by 13 bases, with 17 bases between. The CDR3 has 13 residues. CDR3 amino acids: CASSSSSSRAQFF. The CDR3 bases are TGTGCCAGTAGTAGCTCTTCATCCCGCGCCCAGTTCTTC.

This clone was counted once. This chain uses TRBV5-1 with TRBJ1-4; 8 positions agree with TRBD1. There are 15 residues in the CDR3. V shed 0 bases and J 7 bases; nucleotides not matched to a gene: 5. Germline V gives CDR1 SGHRS, CDR2 YFSETQ. Here the CDR3 reads CASSLGTGSFEKLFF. CDR3 DNA sequence: TGCGCCAGCAGCTTGGGGACAGGGAGTTTTGAAAAACTGTTTTTT.

J is TRBJ1-1 and V is TRBV4-2, with D tentatively TRBD1 (6 bases). Germline CDR1 and CDR2: LGHNA and YNFKEQ. The length of the CDR3 is 14 residues. Trimming pared 0 bases from V and 5 bases from J, leaving 10 bases between. In nucleotides, the CDR3 is TGTGCCAGCAGCCAAGAACAGGGTAGGACTGAAGCTTTCTTT. Translating gives CASSQEQGRTEAFF.

The chain is built from TRBV25-1 and TRBJ1-2; 8 bases line up with TRBD1. The germline V gene encodes CDR1 MGHDK and CDR2 SYGVNS. CDR3 length: 17 residues. The trim removed 2 bases at V and 5 bases at J, leaving 13 bases unmatched. CDR3 region: CASSEIAGGAGGYGYTF. The CDR3 DNA follows: TGTGCCAGCAGTGAAATCGCAGGGGGCGCGGGTGGGTATGGCTACACCTTC.

The gene calls are TRBV10-1 and TRBJ1-1; unclear D gene. Trimming shortened V by 2 bases and J by 0 bases, and 16 bases separated the two germline ends. The CDR3 length is 17 residues. Germline V gives CDR1 WNHNN, CDR2 SYGVQD (reference sequence). CDR3 nucleotide sequence: TGCGCCAGCAGTGAGGGGAGCGGCAGAACTCTGAACACTGAAGCTTTCTTT. Encoded protein: CASSEGSGRTLNTEAFF.

V and J are TRBV5-4 and TRBJ2-5; TRBD2 matches at 9 bases. The length of the CDR3 is 14 residues. Losses at the gene ends were 6 bases for V and 3 bases for J; bases not matched to a gene: 6. Germline V gene data show CDR1 as SGHNT and CDR2 as YYREEE (reference sequence). CDR3 loop: CASNAGGPKETQYF. CDR3 DNA: TGTGCCAGCAATGCGGGAGGGCCCAAAGAGACCCAGTACTTC.